This T cell receptor (beta chain) originates from a study of cytomegalovirus exposure and HLA in healthy donors. Study-level findings and limits: When presence/absence was analysed, sequencing depth was taken to be roughly uniform across donors. Most TCR sequences were seen very rarely across donors, but some public TCRs occurred in many. Confirmation was obtained in vitro that a few CMV-associated chains are specific for CMV antigens.

About this clone: Its antigen is not identified.

Healthy donors of bone marrow made up the group. The V gene's germline CDR1 is SGHRS and CDR2 YFSETQ. J gave up 6 bases and V 4 bases, and 9 bases lay outside the gene matches. The CDR3 has 14 residues. PCR used 60 Vbeta primers and 13 Jbeta primers. Here immunoSEQ multiplex PCR was the method, and the copy in TCRdb shows in-frame clones only, minus some. The sample lists hundreds of thousands of clones; just under 85% were seen once. The genes are TRBV5-1 and TRBJ1-2, with 7 bases matching TRBD1. Sequencing used PBMCs. The TCR sequence derives from a middle-aged woman in good health and CMV-seronegative. This CDR3 reads CASSPDRVRDGYTF. Written as DNA, the CDR3 is TGCGCCAGCAGCCCTGACAGGGTCAGAGATGGCTACACCTTC. Based on the CDR3 plus reference TRBV5-1 and TRBJ1-2, the full variable domain is KAGVTQTPRYLIKTRGQQVTLSCSPISGHRSVSWYQQTPGQGLQFLFEYFSETQRNKGNFPGRFSGRQFSNSRSEMNVSTLELGDSALYLCASSPDRVRDGYTFGSGTRLTVV.